This passage covers 22 T cell receptor beta chains from one sample sequenced in a study of T cell responses to AZD1222 COVID-19 vaccine. Method: immunoSEQ multiplex PCR; TCRdb's copy keeps in-frame clones and lacks some. Here the sample spans 95,000 to 150,000 clones, 88% being singletons. The sequencing used peripheral blood, collected on day 0 of AZD1222 vaccination. These receptors all stem from an adult in good health.

The rearrangement uses TRBV15 and TRBJ1-5; D is possibly TRBD1 (6 bases). Per germline, CDR1 LNHNV and CDR2 YYDKDF (reference sequence). The CDR3 covers 16 residues. The V end lost 2 bases, the J end lost 9 bases, and 20 bases lay between the germline ends. This CDR3 reads CATSRSGRGQLAPQHF. CDR3 bases: TGTGCCACCAGCAGATCGGGACGCGGACAGTTAGCGCCCCAGCATTTT.

The chain recombines TRBV6-6 with TRBJ2-4, with D unclear. Trimming removed 0 bases at V and 3 bases at J, with 6 bases between. The CDR3 totals 14 residues. Germline lookup yields CDR1 MNHNY and CDR2 SVGAGI (reference sequence). This CDR3 reads CASSYSSSKNIQYF. CDR3 nucleotide sequence: TGTGCCAGCAGTTACTCAAGCAGCAAAAACATTCAGTACTTC.

The genes are TRBV11-2 and TRBJ1-1; 8 nucleotides align to TRBD1. Germline CDR1 and CDR2: SGHAT and FQNNGV. The junction had 10 bases not matched to a gene; V was cut back by 3 bases and J by 4 bases. The CDR3 extends over 16 amino acids. CDR3: CASSLGGQVRITEAFF. The CDR3, as DNA: TGTGCCAGCAGCTTGGGGGGACAGGTGAGGATCACTGAAGCTTTCTTT.

The V gene is TRBV24-1, the J gene TRBJ2-5, with D tentatively TRBD2 (5 bases). Trimming took off 5 bases at V and 3 bases at J, with 15 bases between the two ends. The CDR3 contains 15 residues. Per the germline V gene, CDR1 is KGHDR and CDR2 is SFDVKD. The CDR3, as DNA: TGTGCCACCAGTGTTAGGAGGAATGGGGAAGAGACCCAGTACTTC. This translates into CATSVRRNGEETQYF.

The CDR3 DNA is TGTGCCACCCTTAGCCCAGGGAACACTGAAGCTTTCTTT. Amino acids: CATLSPGNTEAFF. This chain uses TRBV19 with TRBJ1-1; D is unresolved. Trimming removed 10 bases from V and 1 base from J, with 13 bases in between. The CDR3 covers 13 residues. Germline values: CDR1 LNHDA, CDR2 SQIVND (reference sequence).

The V call is TRBV18, the J call TRBJ1-2; TRBD1 is a possible D gene (5 bases). Per germline, CDR1 KGHSH and CDR2 LQKENI. The CDR3 runs to 13 residues. Between the trimmed V and J ends, which lost 0 bases and 6 bases, there was a span of 8 bases. The CDR3 reads CASSPPGEDGYTF. The CDR3 coding sequence is TGTGCCAGCTCACCACCAGGGGAGGATGGCTACACCTTC. Drawing the rest from reference TRBV18 and TRBJ1-2, the complete variable domain is NAGVMQNPRHLVRRRGQEARLRCSPMKGHSHVYWYRQLPEEGLKFMVYLQKENIIDESGMPKERFSAEFPKEGPSILRIQQVVRGDSAAYFCASSPPGEDGYTFGSGTRLTVV.

This chain joins TRBV7-9 and TRBJ1-3; 9 bases map to TRBD1. The J segment lost 3 bases and the V segment lost 5 bases, leaving 8 bases of the junction unmatched. This CDR3 region has 16 residues. From germline, CDR1 is SEHNR and CDR2 FQNEAQ (reference sequence). CDR3: CASSIQGASGGNTIYF. Here the CDR3 DNA reads TGTGCCAGCAGCATACAGGGGGCAAGTGGTGGAAACACCATATATTTT.

This chain joins TRBV19 and TRBJ1-4; D is undetermined. The CDR3 is made up of 14 amino acids. V was cut by 6 bases and J by 4 bases, with 12 bases left in between. Germline assignment: CDR1 LNHDA and CDR2 SQIVND (reference sequence). Here the CDR3 DNA reads TGTGCCAGTAGCCGTCGTCAAAATAATGAAAAACTGTTTTTT. Its protein is CASSRRQNNEKLFF. Full variable domain (outside the CDR3, taken from reference TRBV19 and TRBJ1-4): DGGITQSPKYLFRKEGQNVTLSCEQNLNHDAMYWYRQDPGQGLRLIYYSQIVNDFQKGDIAEGYSVSREKKESFPLTVTSAQKNPTAFYLCASSRRQNNEKLFFGSGTQLSVL.

The chain is built from TRBV2 and TRBJ1-5, with 9 bases that match TRBD1. The CDR3 extends over 14 amino acids. Germline V gene lookup returns CDR1 SNHLY and CDR2 FYNNEI. After removal of 1 base from V and 6 bases from J, the junction contained 1 base not matched to a gene. CDR3 coding DNA: TGTGCCAGCAGTGAAGGGGACAGGGTTCAGCCCCAGCATTTT. This sequence encodes CASSEGDRVQPQHF.

The chain has TRBV13 and TRBJ2-2; the D call may be TRBD1 or TRBD2 (5 bases each). The CDR3 consists of 19 residues. Trimming removed 7 bases at V and 0 bases at J, with 24 bases between. Germline-derived CDR1 and CDR2 are PRHDT and FYEKMQ (reference sequence). CDR3: CASTSVSRRGGANTGELFF. The CDR3 coding sequence is TGTGCCAGCACCTCGGTTAGCCGCCGGGGCGGAGCGAACACCGGGGAGCTGTTTTTT.

This clone occurred once. The chain joins TRBV2 to TRBJ2-5; 10 nucleotides match TRBD2. The junction had 13 bases not matched to a gene; V was cut back by 8 bases and J by 4 bases. This CDR3 is built from 16 residues. Germline V gene sequence: CDR1 SNHLY, CDR2 FYNNEI. CDR3 residues: CASPRFRAGGLETQYF. The CDR3 DNA is TGTGCCAGCCCCCGCTTTCGAGCGGGGGGGCTAGAGACCCAGTACTTC.

This clone was seen a few times. The chain has TRBV10-3 and TRBJ2-7, with 8 bases lining up with TRBD1. CDR1 is ENHRY, CDR2 SYGVKD, per germline. The V segment lost 4 bases and the J segment 7 bases; nucleotides outside the gene matches: 12. There are 15 residues in the CDR3. The CDR3 coding sequence is TGTGCCATCAGTGCAGGGGGCGGAACAGGGGGAGAGCAGTACTTC. Its protein product is CAISAGGGTGGEQYF.

This clone was recorded only once. The rearrangement joins TRBV27 to TRBJ1-4, with D perhaps TRBD1 (6 bases). Trimming took off 6 bases at V and 6 bases at J, with 23 bases between the two ends. The germline CDR1 and CDR2 sequences are MNHEY and SMNVEV (reference sequence). The CDR3 covers 17 residues. This CDR3 reads CASRGGLAGGSDEKLFF. The CDR3, as DNA: TGTGCCAGCAGAGGGGGGCTGGCCGGCGGTTCGGATGAAAAACTGTTTTTT.

The chain joins TRBV6-5 to TRBJ2-7; maybe TRBD1 (5 bases). Germline CDR1 is MNHEY and CDR2 is SVGAGI. The CDR3 runs 14 residues. Deletions cut 2 bases from V and 3 bases from J, with 11 bases between. The CDR3 nucleotides read TGTGCCAGCAGTTACCTGCCCAGGGACTACGAGCAGTACTTC. Residues: CASSYLPRDYEQYF.

This clone has a handful of counts. The rearrangement joins TRBV15 to TRBJ1-4; tentative D call: TRBD1 (5 bases). Trimming took off 0 bases at V and 5 bases at J, with 10 bases between the two ends. The CDR3 totals 15 residues. Germline CDR1 reads LNHNV; CDR2 reads YYDKDF (reference sequence). CDR3 protein: CATSRDLAGNEKLFF. The CDR3 DNA follows: TGTGCCACCAGCAGAGATTTAGCAGGGAATGAAAAACTGTTTTTT.

The rearrangement uses TRBV7-6 and TRBJ2-1; D may be TRBD2 (7 bases). CDR1 and CDR2 from the germline V gene are SGHVS and FNYEAQ. The CDR3 has 15 residues. Trimming stripped 5 bases from V and 6 bases from J, with 17 bases between. The CDR3, as DNA: TGTGCCAGCAGCGCAGGGGCGGGGGAAGCCAATGAGCAGTTCTTC. Translation gives CASSAGAGEANEQFF.

This sequence joins TRBV28 and TRBJ2-3; weak D call: TRBD2 (7 bases). Germline V gene sequence: CDR1 MDHEN, CDR2 SYDVKM. The CDR3 contains 14 residues. The V end lost 8 bases, the J end lost 2 bases, and 14 bases lay between the germline ends. The CDR3 DNA follows: TGTGCCAGCGGTGGGGCGGGGGCCACAGATACGCAGTATTTT. It encodes CASGGAGATDTQYF.

The chain joins TRBV4-3 to TRBJ1-1, with TRBD1 matching 7 bases. The CDR3 covers 13 residues. The germline gives CDR1 LGHNA, CDR2 YSLEER. Trimming cost V 5 bases and J 1 base; bases outside gene matches: 1. The CDR3 DNA is TGCGCCAGCAGCTGGACAGGGAACACTGAAGCTTTCTTT. Amino acid sequence: CASSWTGNTEAFF.

The chain has TRBV5-4 and TRBJ1-6; 7 positions agree with TRBD1. The CDR3 spans 18 residues. Germline-derived CDR1 and CDR2 are SGHNT and YYREEE (reference sequence). V was pared by 4 bases and J by 5 bases, with 15 bases of the junction left unmatched. The CDR3 protein is CASSRSITGTANNSPLHF. CDR3 coding DNA: TGTGCCAGCAGCCGGTCAATTACCGGGACAGCCAATAATTCACCCCTCCACTTT.

The CDR3 loop is CASSLALLNPQETQYF. The CDR3 bases are TGTGCCAGCAGCTTAGCGCTCTTGAACCCGCAAGAGACCCAGTACTTC. The J gene is TRBJ2-5, the V gene TRBV7-2; D is undetermined. The CDR3 extends over 16 amino acids. Germline CDR1 and CDR2: SGHTA and FQGNSA. V was shortened by 0 bases and J by 2 bases, with 13 bases between the two germline ends.

This chain uses TRBV18 with TRBJ1-6; possibly TRBD1 for D (5 bases). Trimming pared 4 bases from V and 5 bases from J, leaving 12 bases between. The CDR3 consists of 15 residues. Per germline, CDR1 KGHSH and CDR2 LQKENI. CDR3 sequence: CASSRGRENNSPLHF. DNA of the CDR3: TGTGCCAGCTCACGGGGCCGTGAAAATAATTCACCCCTCCACTTT. Full variable domain (missing parts from reference TRBV18 and TRBJ1-6): NAGVMQNPRHLVRRRGQEARLRCSPMKGHSHVYWYRQLPEEGLKFMVYLQKENIIDESGMPKERFSAEFPKEGPSILRIQQVVRGDSAAYFCASSRGRENNSPLHFGNGTRLTVT.

The chain combines TRBV10-3 with TRBJ1-2; D is possibly TRBD1 (5 bases). With 11 bases removed from V and 3 bases from J, the gap between germline ends came to 19 bases. The germline CDR1 and CDR2 sequences are ENHRY and SYGVKD. This CDR3 has 14 amino acids. CDR3 amino acids: CALRETEGDYGYTF. DNA of the CDR3: TGTGCCCTCCGCGAAACGGAAGGGGACTATGGCTACACCTTC.